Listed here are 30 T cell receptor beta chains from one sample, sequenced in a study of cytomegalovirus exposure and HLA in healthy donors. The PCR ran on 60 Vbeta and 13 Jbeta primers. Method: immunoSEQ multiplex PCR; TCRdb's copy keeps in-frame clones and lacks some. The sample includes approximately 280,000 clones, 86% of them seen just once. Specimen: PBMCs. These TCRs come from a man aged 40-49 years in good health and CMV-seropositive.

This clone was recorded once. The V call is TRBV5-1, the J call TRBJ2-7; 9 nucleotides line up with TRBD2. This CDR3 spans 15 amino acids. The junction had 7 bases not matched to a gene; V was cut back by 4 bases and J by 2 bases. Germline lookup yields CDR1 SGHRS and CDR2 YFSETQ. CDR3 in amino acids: CASSQTSGTTYEQYF. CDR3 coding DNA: TGCGCCAGCAGCCAGACTAGCGGTACTACCTACGAGCAGTACTTC.

CDR3 residues: CASSSSTSGSGPYNEQFF. CDR3 DNA: TGTGCCAGCAGTAGTAGTACTAGCGGGAGTGGGCCCTACAATGAGCAGTTCTTC. The V gene is TRBV28, the J gene TRBJ2-1; 11 bases agree with TRBD2. Germline values: CDR1 MDHEN, CDR2 SYDVKM. The V and J ends lost 5 bases and 2 bases, in that order; junction bases with no gene match: 11. This CDR3 contains 18 residues.

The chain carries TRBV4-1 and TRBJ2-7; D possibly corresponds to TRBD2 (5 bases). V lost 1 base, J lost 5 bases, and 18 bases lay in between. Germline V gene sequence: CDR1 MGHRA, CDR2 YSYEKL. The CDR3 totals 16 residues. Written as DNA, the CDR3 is TGCGCCAGCAGCCAAGGCGCAACTAGGTCCGCCGACGAGCAGTACTTC. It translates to CASSQGATRSADEQYF.

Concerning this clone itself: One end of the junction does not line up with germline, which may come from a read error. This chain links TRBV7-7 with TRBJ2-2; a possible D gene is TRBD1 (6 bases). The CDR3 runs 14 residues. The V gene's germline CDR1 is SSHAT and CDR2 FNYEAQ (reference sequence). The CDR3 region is CASSWGQNTGELFF. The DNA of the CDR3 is TGTGCTAGCAGCTGGGGACAGAACACCGGGGAGCTGTTTTTT.

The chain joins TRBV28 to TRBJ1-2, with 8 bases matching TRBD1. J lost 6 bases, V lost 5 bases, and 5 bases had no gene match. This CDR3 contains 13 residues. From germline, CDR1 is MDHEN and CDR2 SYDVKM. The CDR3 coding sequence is TGTGCCAGCAGTCGACAGGGGACTAATGGCTACACCTTC. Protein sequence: CASSRQGTNGYTF.

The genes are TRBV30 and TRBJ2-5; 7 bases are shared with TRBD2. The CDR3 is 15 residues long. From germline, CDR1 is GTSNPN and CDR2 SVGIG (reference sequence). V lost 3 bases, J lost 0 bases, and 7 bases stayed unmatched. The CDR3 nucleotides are TGTGCCTGGAGCTCCCTTAGCGGGCACCAAGAGACCCAGTACTTC. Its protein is CAWSSLSGHQETQYF.

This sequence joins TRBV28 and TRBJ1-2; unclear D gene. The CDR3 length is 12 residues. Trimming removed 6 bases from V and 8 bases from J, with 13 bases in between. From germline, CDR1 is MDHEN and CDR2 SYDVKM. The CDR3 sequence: CASSLAPGGYTF. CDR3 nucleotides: TGTGCCAGCAGCCTCGCACCGGGGGGCTACACCTTC.

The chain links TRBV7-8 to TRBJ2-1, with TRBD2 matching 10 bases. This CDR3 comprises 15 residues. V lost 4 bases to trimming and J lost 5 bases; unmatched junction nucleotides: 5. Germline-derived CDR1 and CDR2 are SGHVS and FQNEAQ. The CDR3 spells CASSYSGRSNNEQFF. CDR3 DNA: TGTGCCAGCAGCTATAGCGGGAGGTCAAACAATGAGCAGTTCTTC.

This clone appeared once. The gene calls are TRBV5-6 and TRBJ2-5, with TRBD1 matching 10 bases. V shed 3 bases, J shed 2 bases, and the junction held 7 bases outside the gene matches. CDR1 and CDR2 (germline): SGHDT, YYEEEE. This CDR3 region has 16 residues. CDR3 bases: TGTGCCAGCAGCTGGGACAGGGGAAGGGGGCAAGAGACCCAGTACTTC. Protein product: CASSWDRGRGQETQYF.

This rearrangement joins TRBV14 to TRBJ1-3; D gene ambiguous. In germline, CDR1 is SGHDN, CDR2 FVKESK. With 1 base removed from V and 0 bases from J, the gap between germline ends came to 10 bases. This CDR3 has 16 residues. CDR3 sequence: CASSQVRRVSGNTIYF. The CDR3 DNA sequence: TGTGCCAGCAGCCAAGTGCGGCGAGTCTCTGGAAACACCATATATTTT.

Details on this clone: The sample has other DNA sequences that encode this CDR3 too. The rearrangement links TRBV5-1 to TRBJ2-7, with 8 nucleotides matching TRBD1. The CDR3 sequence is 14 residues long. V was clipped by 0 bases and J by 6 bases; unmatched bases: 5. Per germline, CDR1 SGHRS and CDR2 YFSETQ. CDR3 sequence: CASSLVQGAGEQYF. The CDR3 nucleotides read TGCGCCAGCAGCTTGGTTCAGGGGGCTGGCGAGCAGTACTTC.

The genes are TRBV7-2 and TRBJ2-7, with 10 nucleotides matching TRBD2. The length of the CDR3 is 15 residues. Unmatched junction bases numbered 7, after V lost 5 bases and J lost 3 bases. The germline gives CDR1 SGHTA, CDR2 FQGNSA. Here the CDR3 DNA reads TGTGCCAGCAGCCCAAGGACTAGCGGACTCTACGAGCAGTACTTC. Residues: CASSPRTSGLYEQYF.

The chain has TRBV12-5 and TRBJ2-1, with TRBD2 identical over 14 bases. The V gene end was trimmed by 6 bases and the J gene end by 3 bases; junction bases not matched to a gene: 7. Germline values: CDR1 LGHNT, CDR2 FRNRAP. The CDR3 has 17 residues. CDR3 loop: CASGPGTSGSVYNEQFF. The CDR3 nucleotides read TGTGCTAGTGGACCAGGGACTAGCGGGAGTGTCTACAATGAGCAGTTCTTC. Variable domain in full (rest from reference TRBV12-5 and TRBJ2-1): DARVTQTPRHKVTEMGQEVTMRCQPILGHNTVFWYRQTMMQGLELLAYFRNRAPLDDSGMPKDRFSAEMPDATLATLKIQPSEPRDSAVYFCASGPGTSGSVYNEQFFGPGTRLTVL.

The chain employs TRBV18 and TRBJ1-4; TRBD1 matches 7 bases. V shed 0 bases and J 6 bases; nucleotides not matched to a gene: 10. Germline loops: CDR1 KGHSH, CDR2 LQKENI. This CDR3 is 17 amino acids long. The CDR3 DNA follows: TGTGCCAGCTCACCACCGGGGATAAGGGGGCTTGATGAAAAACTGTTTTTT. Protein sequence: CASSPPGIRGLDEKLFF.

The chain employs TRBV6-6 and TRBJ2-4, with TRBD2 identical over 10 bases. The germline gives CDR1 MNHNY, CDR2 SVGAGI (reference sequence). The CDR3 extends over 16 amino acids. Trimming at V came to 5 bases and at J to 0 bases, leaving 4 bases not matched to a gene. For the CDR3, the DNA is TGTGCCAGCAGTAGCGGGAGGGCCCTAGCCAAAAACATTCAGTACTTC. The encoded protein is CASSSGRALAKNIQYF.

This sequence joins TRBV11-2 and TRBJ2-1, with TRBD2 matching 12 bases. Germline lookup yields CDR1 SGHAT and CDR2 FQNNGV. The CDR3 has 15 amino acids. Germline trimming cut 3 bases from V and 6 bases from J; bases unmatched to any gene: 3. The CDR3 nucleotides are TGTGCCAGCAGCTTCAGACTAGCGGGAGCCAATGAGCAGTTCTTC. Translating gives CASSFRLAGANEQFF.

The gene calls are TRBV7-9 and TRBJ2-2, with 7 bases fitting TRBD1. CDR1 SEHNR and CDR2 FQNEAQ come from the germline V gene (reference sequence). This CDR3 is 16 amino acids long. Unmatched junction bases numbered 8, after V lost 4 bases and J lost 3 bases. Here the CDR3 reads CASSSTRQGYTGELFF. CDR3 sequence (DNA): TGTGCCAGCAGCTCTACCCGACAGGGTTACACCGGGGAGCTGTTTTTT. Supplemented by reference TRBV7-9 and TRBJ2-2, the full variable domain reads DTGVSQNPRHKITKRGQNVTFRCDPISEHNRLYWYRQTLGQGPEFLTYFQNEAQLEKSRLLSDRFSAERPKGSFSTLEIQRTEQGDSAMYLCASSSTRQGYTGELFFGEGSRLTVL.

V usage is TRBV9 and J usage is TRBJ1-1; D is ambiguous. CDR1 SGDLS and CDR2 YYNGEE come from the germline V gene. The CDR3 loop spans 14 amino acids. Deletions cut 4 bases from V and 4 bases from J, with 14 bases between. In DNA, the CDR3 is TGTGCCAGCAGCCCCTCCTTCCTGAGCACTGAAGCTTTCTTT. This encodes CASSPSFLSTEAFF.

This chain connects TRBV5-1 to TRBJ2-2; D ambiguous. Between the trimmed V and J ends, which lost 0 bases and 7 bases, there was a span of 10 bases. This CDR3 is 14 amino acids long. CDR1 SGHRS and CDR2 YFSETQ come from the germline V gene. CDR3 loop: CASSLGWSVGELFF. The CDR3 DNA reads TGCGCCAGCAGCTTGGGGTGGTCAGTCGGGGAGCTGTTTTTT. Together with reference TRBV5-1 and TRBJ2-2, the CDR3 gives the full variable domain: KAGVTQTPRYLIKTRGQQVTLSCSPISGHRSVSWYQQTPGQGLQFLFEYFSETQRNKGNFPGRFSGRQFSNSRSEMNVSTLELGDSALYLCASSLGWSVGELFFGEGSRLTVL.

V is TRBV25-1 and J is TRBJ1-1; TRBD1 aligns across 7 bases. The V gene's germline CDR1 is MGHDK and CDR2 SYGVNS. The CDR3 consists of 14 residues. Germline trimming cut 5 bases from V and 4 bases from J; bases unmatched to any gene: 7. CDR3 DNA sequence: TGTGCCAGCAGTTCACAGGGGAGGTCCACTGAAGCTTTCTTT. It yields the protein CASSSQGRSTEAFF.

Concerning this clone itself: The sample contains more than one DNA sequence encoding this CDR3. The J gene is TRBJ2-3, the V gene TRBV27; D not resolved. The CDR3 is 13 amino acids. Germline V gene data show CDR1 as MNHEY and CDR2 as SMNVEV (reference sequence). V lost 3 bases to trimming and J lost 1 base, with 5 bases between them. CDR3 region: CASSFPGTDTQYF. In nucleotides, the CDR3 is TGTGCCAGCAGTTTTCCCGGCACAGATACGCAGTATTTT.

The CDR3 protein is CASSPGLVAFF. The CDR3, as DNA: TGTGCCAGTAGTCCGGGACTGGTAGCTTTCTTT. The chain has TRBV19 and TRBJ1-1, with TRBD1 as a possible D gene (5 bases). Germline V CDR1 and CDR2: LNHDA, SQIVND (reference sequence). The CDR3 extends over 11 amino acids. Trimming removed 5 bases at V and 10 bases at J, with 11 bases between.

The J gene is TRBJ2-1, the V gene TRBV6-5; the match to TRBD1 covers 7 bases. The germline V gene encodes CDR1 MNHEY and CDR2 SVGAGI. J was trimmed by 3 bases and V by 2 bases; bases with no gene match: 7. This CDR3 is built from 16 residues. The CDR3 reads CASSYQGTDFYNEQFF. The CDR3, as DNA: TGTGCCAGCAGTTACCAGGGGACAGATTTCTACAATGAGCAGTTCTTC.

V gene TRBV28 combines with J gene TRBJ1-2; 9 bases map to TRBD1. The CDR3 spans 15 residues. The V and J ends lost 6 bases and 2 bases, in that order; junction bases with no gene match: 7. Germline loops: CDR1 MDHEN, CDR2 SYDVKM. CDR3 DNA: TGTGCCAGCAGGGGGCCCGGGACAGGGAACTATGGCTACACCTTC. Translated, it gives CASRGPGTGNYGYTF.

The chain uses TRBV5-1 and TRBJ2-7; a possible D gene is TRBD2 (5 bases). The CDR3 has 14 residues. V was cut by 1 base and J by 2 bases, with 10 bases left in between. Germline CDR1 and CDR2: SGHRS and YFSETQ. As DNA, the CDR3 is TGCGCCAGCAGCTTGTACGGGGAGACCTACGAGCAGTACTTC. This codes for CASSLYGETYEQYF.

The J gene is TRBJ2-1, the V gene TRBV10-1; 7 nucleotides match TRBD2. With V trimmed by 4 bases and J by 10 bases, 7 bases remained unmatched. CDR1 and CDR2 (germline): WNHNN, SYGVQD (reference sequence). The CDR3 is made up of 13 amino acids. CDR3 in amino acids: CASSGAGSGEQFF. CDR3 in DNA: TGCGCCAGCAGTGGAGCGGGATCGGGGGAGCAGTTCTTC.

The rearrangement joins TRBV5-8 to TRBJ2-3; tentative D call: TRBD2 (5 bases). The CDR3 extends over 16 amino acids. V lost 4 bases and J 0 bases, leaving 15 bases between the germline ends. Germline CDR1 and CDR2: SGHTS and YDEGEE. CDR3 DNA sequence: TGTGCCAGCAGCGCTGGGGTAGCGAGAAGCACAGATACGCAGTATTTT. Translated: CASSAGVARSTDTQYF.

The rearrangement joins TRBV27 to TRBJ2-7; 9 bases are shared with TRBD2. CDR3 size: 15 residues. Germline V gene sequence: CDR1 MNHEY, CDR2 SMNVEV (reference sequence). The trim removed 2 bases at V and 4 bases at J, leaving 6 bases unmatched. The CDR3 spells CASSLTTSGWYEQYF. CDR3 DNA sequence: TGTGCCAGCAGTTTAACGACTAGCGGCTGGTACGAGCAGTACTTC.

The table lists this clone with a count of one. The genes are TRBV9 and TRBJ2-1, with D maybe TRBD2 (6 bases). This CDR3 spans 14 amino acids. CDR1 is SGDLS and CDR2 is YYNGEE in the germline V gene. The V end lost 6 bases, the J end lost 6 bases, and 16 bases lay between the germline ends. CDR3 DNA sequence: TGTGCCAGCAACGCGGGGACCGCTTCCAATGAGCAGTTCTTC. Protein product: CASNAGTASNEQFF.

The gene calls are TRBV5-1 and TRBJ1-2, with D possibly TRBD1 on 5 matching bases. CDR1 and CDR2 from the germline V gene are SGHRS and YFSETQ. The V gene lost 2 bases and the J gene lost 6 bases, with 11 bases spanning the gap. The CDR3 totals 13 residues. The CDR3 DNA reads TGCGCCAGCAGCTTAGACAGACCTGATGGCTACACCTTC. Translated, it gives CASSLDRPDGYTF.